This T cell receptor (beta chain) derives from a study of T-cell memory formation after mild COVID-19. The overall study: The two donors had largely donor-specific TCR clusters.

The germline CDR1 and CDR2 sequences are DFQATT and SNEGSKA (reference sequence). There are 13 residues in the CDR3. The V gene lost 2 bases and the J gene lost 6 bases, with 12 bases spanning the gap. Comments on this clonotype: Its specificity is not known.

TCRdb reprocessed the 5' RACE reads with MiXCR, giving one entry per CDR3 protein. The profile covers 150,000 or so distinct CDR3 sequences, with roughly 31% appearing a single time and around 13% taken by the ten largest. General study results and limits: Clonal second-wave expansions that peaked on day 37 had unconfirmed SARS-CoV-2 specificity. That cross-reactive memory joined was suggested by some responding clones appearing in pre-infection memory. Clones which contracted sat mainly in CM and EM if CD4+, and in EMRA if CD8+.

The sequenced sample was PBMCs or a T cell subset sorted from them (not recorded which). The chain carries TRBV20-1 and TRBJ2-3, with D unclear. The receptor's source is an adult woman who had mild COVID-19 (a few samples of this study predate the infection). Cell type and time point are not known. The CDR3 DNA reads TGCAGTGCTAGATCCCGGGTCGGCGATACGCAGTATTTT. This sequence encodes CSARSRVGDTQYF.